This T cell receptor beta chain was sequenced during a study of shared clonotypes between healthy human individuals. Study findings and constraints: Naive subsets tended to show greater estimated richness than memory subsets. The represented genetic and exposure-history diversity was limited by the small number of donors.

Clones were read by immunoSEQ multiplex PCR, and TCRdb kept only the in-frame ones, dropping some. This table has about 550,000 clones, about 95% appearing once. As regards this clone: No antigen is known for it.

There are 20 residues in the CDR3. The V gene's germline CDR1 is MNHEY and CDR2 SMNVEV (reference sequence). V trimming: 10 bases; J trimming: 6 bases; junction bases outside the gene matches: 25. The naive CD8 fraction comprised CD45RO-negative cells positively selected for CCR7 and excluded terminally differentiated effector memory CD45RA+ cells. The V call is TRBV27, the J call TRBJ2-2; 11 nucleotides align to TRBD2. Sequencing was carried out using naive CD8+ T cells sorted from blood. The receptor was isolated from a woman in her 30s in good health. The CDR3 DNA reads as TGTGCCAACCCACCGAAATCAGAGGGACTAGCGGTAATCCCGGCCGGGGAGCTGTTTTTT. It yields the protein CANPPKSEGLAVIPAGELFF.